This TCR beta chain emerged from a study of control samples from healthy donors and cancer patients. Only in-frame clones appear in the TCRdb table, and some are missing; sequencing was by immunoSEQ multiplex PCR. The sample shows about 98,000 clones, roughly four fifths of them seen only once. The CDR3 has 15 amino acids. Trimming took 4 bases from V and 3 from J, leaving 16 bases between them. Germline CDR1 is SGHRS and CDR2 is YFSETQ. The TCR comes from a man aged 55 to 70 in good health. The sequenced sample consisted of blood. J is TRBJ1-1 and V is TRBV5-1; D might be TRBD1 (6 bases). The CDR3 region has the DNA TGCGCCAGCAGCCGGACGATACAGGGTTACACTGAAGCTTTCTTT. Its translation: CASSRTIQGYTEAFF.